These T cell receptor beta chains were read from a single sample in a study of T cell repertoires in cytomegalovirus infection. Antigens of these TCRs are unknown. One entry per CDR3 protein, called by TCRdb with MiXCR from the reads. Of some 43,000 distinct CDR3 sequences listed, under 25% are singletons. The material sequenced was CD8+ T cells from cultured PBMCs, taken from culture after CMV antigen stimulation. The source is a human donor in good health (CMV status not recorded). Some clones in this sample may be carry-over from other donors' samples. Both conserved end residues are part of each CDR3. Fields, in order: D gene, clone size, V gene, J gene, CDR3 protein, CDR3 DNA. D genes are given only for firm matches. Size tells how often a clone was seen (once, few, many) or the class of an expanded clone, and some rows leave it out.

d_gene: TRBD1
abundance: few
v_gene: TRBV27
j_gene: TRBJ1-2
CDR3aa: CASSPRDRVWIGYTF
CDR3nt: TGTGCCAGCAGTCCAAGGGACAGGGTCTGGATTGGCTACACCTTC

d_gene: .
abundance: many
v_gene: TRBV7-2
j_gene: TRBJ2-7
CDR3aa: CASSLHEQYF
CDR3nt: TGTGCCAGCAGCCTCCACGAGCAGTACTTC

d_gene: .
abundance: .
v_gene: TRBV29-1
j_gene: TRBJ2-7
CDR3aa: CSVETGQGSRSYEQYF
CDR3nt: TGCAGCGTTGAGACTGGGCAGGGTTCTCGATCCTACGAGCAGTACTTC

d_gene: TRBD1
abundance: .
v_gene: TRBV7-6
j_gene: TRBJ1-1
CDR3aa: CASSPRDRGPMNTEAFF
CDR3nt: TGTGCCAGCAGCCCGCGGGACAGGGGGCCGATGAACACTGAAGCTTTCTTT

d_gene: .
abundance: .
v_gene: TRBV6-5
j_gene: TRBJ2-7
CDR3aa: CASSPTENTYEQYF
CDR3nt: TGTGCCAGCAGTCCGACAGAGAACACCTACGAGCAGTACTTC

d_gene: TRBD2
abundance: .
v_gene: TRBV6-5
j_gene: TRBJ2-1
CDR3aa: CASRPRQREGRDEQFF
CDR3nt: TGTGCCAGCAGGCCCAGGCAGCGGGAGGGCCGCGATGAGCAGTTCTTC

d_gene: TRBD1
abundance: few
v_gene: TRBV7-2
j_gene: TRBJ2-5
CDR3aa: CASSLTGVQETQYF
CDR3nt: TGTGCCAGCAGTCTAACAGGGGTCCAAGAGACCCAGTACTTC

d_gene: .
abundance: .
v_gene: TRBV7-6
j_gene: TRBJ1-4
CDR3aa: CASSLGQPTNEKLFF
CDR3nt: TGTGCCAGCAGCCTCGGACAGCCAACTAATGAAAAACTGTTTTTT

d_gene: .
abundance: .
v_gene: TRBV14
j_gene: TRBJ2-1
CDR3aa: CASSQGTRHEQFF
CDR3nt: TGTGCCAGCAGCCAAGGGACTCGCCATGAGCAGTTCTTC

d_gene: TRBD2
abundance: .
v_gene: TRBV7-6
j_gene: TRBJ2-7
CDR3aa: CASSLGAGGGYEQYF
CDR3nt: TGTGCCAGCAGCCTAGGCGCGGGAGGGGGATACGAGCAGTACTTC

d_gene: .
abundance: .
v_gene: TRBV4-3
j_gene: TRBJ1-1
CDR3aa: CANSQRQRNTEAFF
CDR3nt: TGCGCCAACAGCCAAAGACAGAGGAACACTGAAGCTTTCTTT

d_gene: .
abundance: .
v_gene: TRBV27
j_gene: TRBJ2-3
CDR3aa: CASSFPGGHTDTQYF
CDR3nt: TGTGCCAGCAGTTTTCCGGGGGGCCACACAGATACGCAGTATTTT

d_gene: TRBD1
abundance: .
v_gene: TRBV20-1
j_gene: TRBJ1-4
CDR3aa: CSARGTGATNEKLFF
CDR3nt: TGCAGTGCTAGGGGGACAGGTGCAACTAATGAAAAACTGTTTTTT

d_gene: .
abundance: .
v_gene: TRBV5-4
j_gene: TRBJ2-4
CDR3aa: CASSPGESLAKNIQYF
CDR3nt: TGTGCCAGCAGCCCGGGAGAGTCATTAGCCAAAAACATTCAGTACTTC

d_gene: .
abundance: .
v_gene: TRBV7-6
j_gene: TRBJ2-3
CDR3aa: CASSPRRGRPDTQYF
CDR3nt: TGTGCCAGCAGCCCCCGAAGGGGGAGGCCAGATACGCAGTATTTT

d_gene: .
abundance: few
v_gene: TRBV6-2/TRBV6-3
j_gene: TRBJ2-1
CDR3aa: CASSFRKTVPPNNEQFF
CDR3nt: TGTGCCAGCAGTTTCCGGAAGACAGTACCCCCTAACAATGAGCAGTTCTTC

d_gene: .
abundance: .
v_gene: TRBV2
j_gene: TRBJ2-4
CDR3aa: CASSELQAENIQYF
CDR3nt: TGTGCCAGCAGTGAACTACAGGCTGAAAACATTCAGTACTTC

d_gene: .
abundance: .
v_gene: TRBV7-3
j_gene: TRBJ1-1
CDR3aa: CASSPVDGGRLATEAFF
CDR3nt: TGTGCCAGCAGCCCAGTCGATGGGGGGCGACTAGCGACTGAAGCTTTCTTT

d_gene: TRBD2
abundance: .
v_gene: TRBV7-6
j_gene: TRBJ2-1
CDR3aa: CASSLAGGPNEQFF
CDR3nt: TGTGCCAGCAGCCTAGCGGGGGGGCCCAATGAGCAGTTCTTC

d_gene: .
abundance: .
v_gene: TRBV5-1
j_gene: TRBJ2-6
CDR3aa: CASSPRVGGGSGANVLTF
CDR3nt: TGCGCCAGCAGCCCCCGAGTCGGAGGGGGATCCGGGGCCAACGTCCTGACTTTC

d_gene: TRBD2
abundance: few
v_gene: TRBV6-6
j_gene: TRBJ2-3
CDR3aa: CASSSSGGTRTDTQYF
CDR3nt: TGTGCCAGCAGTTCAAGCGGGGGGACTCGCACAGATACGCAGTATTTT

d_gene: .
abundance: .
v_gene: TRBV7-2
j_gene: TRBJ2-1
CDR3aa: CASSHNGGNEQFF
CDR3nt: TGTGCCAGCAGCCACAACGGCGGCAATGAGCAGTTCTTC

d_gene: TRBD2
abundance: few
v_gene: TRBV11-2
j_gene: TRBJ2-7
CDR3aa: CASRWGGYEQYF
CDR3nt: TGTGCCAGCAGATGGGGGGGTTACGAGCAGTACTTC

d_gene: TRBD1
abundance: .
v_gene: TRBV20-1
j_gene: TRBJ1-2
CDR3aa: CSAVFPGQGVSNYGYTF
CDR3nt: TGCAGTGCCGTATTCCCGGGACAGGGGGTTTCTAACTATGGCTACACCTTC

d_gene: .
abundance: .
v_gene: TRBV10-3
j_gene: TRBJ2-1
CDR3aa: CAISDETRRAEQFF
CDR3nt: TGTGCCATCAGTGACGAAACCCGCCGGGCAGAGCAGTTCTTC

d_gene: TRBD2
abundance: few
v_gene: TRBV14
j_gene: TRBJ2-3
CDR3aa: CASSPGRGTSTDTQYF
CDR3nt: TGTGCCAGCAGCCCCGGGCGGGGGACTAGCACAGATACGCAGTATTTT

d_gene: TRBD1
abundance: .
v_gene: TRBV7-2
j_gene: TRBJ1-1
CDR3aa: CASSFQQGAAEAFF
CDR3nt: TGTGCCAGCAGCTTCCAACAGGGGGCCGCTGAAGCTTTCTTT

d_gene: TRBD2
abundance: few
v_gene: TRBV28
j_gene: TRBJ2-1
CDR3aa: CASSFRAGGRNEQFF
CDR3nt: TGTGCCAGCAGTTTCCGAGCGGGAGGGCGCAATGAGCAGTTCTTC

d_gene: .
abundance: .
v_gene: TRBV19
j_gene: TRBJ1-1
CDR3aa: CASNWNSNTEAFF
CDR3nt: TGTGCCAGTAATTGGAATTCGAACACTGAAGCTTTCTTT

d_gene: TRBD2
abundance: .
v_gene: TRBV7-2
j_gene: TRBJ2-1
CDR3aa: CACGLAGVEQFF
CDR3nt: TGTGCCTGCGGTCTAGCGGGAGTCGAGCAGTTCTTC

d_gene: .
abundance: .
v_gene: TRBV25-1
j_gene: TRBJ2-6
CDR3aa: CASSGRGMGANVLTF
CDR3nt: TGTGCCAGCAGTGGTCGCGGTATGGGGGCCAACGTCCTGACTTTC

d_gene: .
abundance: few
v_gene: TRBV7-8
j_gene: TRBJ2-7
CDR3aa: CASSSRQRDEQYF
CDR3nt: TGTGCCAGCAGCTCACGACAGAGGGACGAGCAGTACTTC

d_gene: .
abundance: .
v_gene: TRBV7-8
j_gene: TRBJ2-1
CDR3aa: CASSSGSIYNEQFF
CDR3nt: TGTGCCAGCAGCTCAGGGTCCATCTACAATGAGCAGTTCTTC

d_gene: .
abundance: many
v_gene: TRBV7-2
j_gene: TRBJ2-7
CDR3aa: CASSFSISSYEQYF
CDR3nt: TGTGCCAGCAGCTTTTCCATTAGCTCCTACGAGCAGTACTTC

d_gene: .
abundance: few
v_gene: TRBV20-1
j_gene: TRBJ1-5
CDR3aa: CSARRADKTPNQPQHF
CDR3nt: TGCAGTGCTAGACGGGCAGACAAAACCCCCAATCAGCCCCAGCATTTT

d_gene: TRBD1
abundance: .
v_gene: TRBV24-1
j_gene: TRBJ2-1
CDR3aa: CATSDFRTGNEQFF
CDR3nt: TGTGCCACCAGTGATTTTAGGACAGGGAATGAGCAGTTCTTC

d_gene: .
abundance: .
v_gene: TRBV7-8
j_gene: TRBJ1-1
CDR3aa: CASSLDLNTEAFF
CDR3nt: TGTGCCAGCAGCTTGGACCTGAACACTGAAGCTTTCTTT

d_gene: TRBD2
abundance: .
v_gene: TRBV7-9
j_gene: TRBJ2-1
CDR3aa: CASSLVAGAYNEQFF
CDR3nt: TGTGCCAGCAGCTTAGTTGCGGGAGCCTACAATGAGCAGTTCTTC

d_gene: TRBD2
abundance: .
v_gene: TRBV6-5
j_gene: TRBJ2-5
CDR3aa: CASSHGTSGRRDWYF
CDR3nt: TGTGCCAGCAGTCACGGGACTAGCGGGCGGAGGGACTGGTACTTC

d_gene: .
abundance: few
v_gene: TRBV7-8
j_gene: TRBJ1-1
CDR3aa: CASSPGVDEAFF
CDR3nt: TGTGCCAGCAGCCCCGGAGTCGATGAAGCTTTCTTT

d_gene: TRBD1
abundance: many
v_gene: TRBV7-4
j_gene: TRBJ2-7
CDR3aa: CASSPGQGGSSYEQYF
CDR3nt: TGTGCCAGCAGCCCAGGACAGGGTGGAAGCTCCTACGAGCAGTACTTC

d_gene: .
abundance: many
v_gene: TRBV11-2
j_gene: TRBJ1-3
CDR3aa: CASSSPGGAGNTIYF
CDR3nt: TGTGCCAGCAGCTCCCCGGGGGGAGCTGGAAACACCATATATTTT

d_gene: TRBD1
abundance: .
v_gene: TRBV11-3
j_gene: TRBJ2-4
CDR3aa: CASSLNRGQGGQAKNIQYF
CDR3nt: TGTGCCAGCAGCTTAAACCGCGGACAGGGGGGGCAAGCCAAAAACATTCAGTACTTC

d_gene: .
abundance: .
v_gene: TRBV4-1
j_gene: TRBJ1-4
CDR3aa: CASSQGFEKLFF
CDR3nt: TGCGCCAGCAGCCAAGGTTTTGAAAAACTGTTTTTT